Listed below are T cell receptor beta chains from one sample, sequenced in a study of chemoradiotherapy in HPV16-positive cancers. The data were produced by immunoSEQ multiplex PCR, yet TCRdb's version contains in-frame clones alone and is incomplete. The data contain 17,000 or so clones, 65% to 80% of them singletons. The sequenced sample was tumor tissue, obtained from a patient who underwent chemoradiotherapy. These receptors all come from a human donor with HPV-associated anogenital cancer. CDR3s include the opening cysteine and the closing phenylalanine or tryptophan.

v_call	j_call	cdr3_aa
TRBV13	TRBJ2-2	CASSLGQMGVSRRELFF
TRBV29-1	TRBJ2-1	CSVEPGTSYNEQFF
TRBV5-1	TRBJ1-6	CASSLGRDSPLHF
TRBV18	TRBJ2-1	CASSRQERNEQFF
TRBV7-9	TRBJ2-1	CASSLAFGGQGYNEQFF
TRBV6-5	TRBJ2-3	CASRPGLAGTDTQYF
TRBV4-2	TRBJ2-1	CASSPVEASGHNEQFF
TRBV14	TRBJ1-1	CASSQESSYRGTTEAFF
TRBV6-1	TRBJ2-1	CASSVTSGEYNEQFF
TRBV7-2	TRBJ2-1	CASSSGTSRSSYNEQFF
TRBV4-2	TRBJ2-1	CASSPGGDASYNEQFF
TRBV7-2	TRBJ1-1	CASSLTSGSRNTEAFF
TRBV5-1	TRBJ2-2	CASKYGANTGELFF
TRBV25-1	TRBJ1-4	CASNGGNGEKLFF
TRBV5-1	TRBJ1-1	CASSLAVGQGVPEAFF
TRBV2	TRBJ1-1	CASSDQGLNTEAFF
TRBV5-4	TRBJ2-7	CASTQWEQYF
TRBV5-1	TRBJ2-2	CASSSRVKGAANTGELFF
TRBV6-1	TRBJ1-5	CASSGTGTLTSNQPQHF
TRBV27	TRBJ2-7	CASSSRSYEQYF
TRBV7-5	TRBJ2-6	CVRSPGTGGECGANVLTF
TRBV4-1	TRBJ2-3	CASSQDREGTDTQYF
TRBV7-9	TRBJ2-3	CASSLSRTRHADTQYF
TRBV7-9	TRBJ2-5	CASSPQVVETQYF
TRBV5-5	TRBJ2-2	CASSSQLNTGELFF
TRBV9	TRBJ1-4	CASSVADSPWGLNEKLFF
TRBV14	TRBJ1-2	CASSQTGNYGYTF
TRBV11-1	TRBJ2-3	CASSISGGLSTDTQYF
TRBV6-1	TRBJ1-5	CASSEGWTGNQPQHF
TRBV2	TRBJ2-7	CATGLVGFGEQYF
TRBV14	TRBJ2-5	CASSLLLGQETQYF
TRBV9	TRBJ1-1	CASSVGGDTEAFF
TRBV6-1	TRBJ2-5	CASRDGYSVGETQYF
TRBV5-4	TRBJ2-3	CASRPGERGTTDTQYF
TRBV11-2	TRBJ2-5	CASSFPGSETQYF
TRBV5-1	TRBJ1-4	CASSAQVGPNEKLFF
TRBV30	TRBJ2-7	CAWIKWTGKNSYEQYF
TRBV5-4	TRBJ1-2	CASSPGTGSGSGGYTF
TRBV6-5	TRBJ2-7	CASSQGASRGEQYF
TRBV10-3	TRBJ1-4	CAIRDGTANEKLFF
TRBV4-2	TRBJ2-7	CASSPTAAGIREQYF
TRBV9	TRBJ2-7	CASSVEDGTYEQYF
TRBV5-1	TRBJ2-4	CASSSHRQGVNVQYF
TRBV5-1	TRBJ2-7	CASSLGVGPYEQYF
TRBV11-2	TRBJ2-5	CASRRAGGETQYF
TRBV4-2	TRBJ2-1	CASSKGDTTNYNEQFF
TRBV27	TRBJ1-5	CASRRYQPQHF
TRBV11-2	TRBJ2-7	CASSFSGLPYEQYF
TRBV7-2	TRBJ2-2	CASKTGHYTGELFF
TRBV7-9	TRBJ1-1	CASSAGKSAFF
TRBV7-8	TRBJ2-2	CASSPPTSGLIRELFF
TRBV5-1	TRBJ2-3	CASSIGTSGRTDTQYF
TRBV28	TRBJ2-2	CASREGQGATGELFF
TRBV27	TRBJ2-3	CASSLWDGDTQYF